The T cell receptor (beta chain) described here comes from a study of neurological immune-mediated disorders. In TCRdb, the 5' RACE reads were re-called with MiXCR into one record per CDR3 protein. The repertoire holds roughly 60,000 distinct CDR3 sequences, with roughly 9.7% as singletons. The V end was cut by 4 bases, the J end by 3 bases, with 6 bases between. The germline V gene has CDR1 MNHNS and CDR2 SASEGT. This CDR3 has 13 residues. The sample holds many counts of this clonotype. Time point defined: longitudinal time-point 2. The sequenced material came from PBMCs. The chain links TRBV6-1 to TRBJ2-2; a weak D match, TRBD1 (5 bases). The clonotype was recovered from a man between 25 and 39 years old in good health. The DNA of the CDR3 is TGTGCCAGCAGTGCGACAGACACCGGGGAGCTGTTTTTT. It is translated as CASSATDTGELFF.